This T cell receptor beta chain derives from a study of T-cell memory formation after mild COVID-19. Study observations and caveats: Pre-infection memory held some responding clones, suggesting pre-existing cross-reactive T cells responded. Clones contracting across day 15 to 85 had a balanced CD4/CD8 profile; later expanding clones leaned CD4+.

This clonotype occurred a few times. Its antigen is undetermined. From 5'RACE with constant-segment primers came TCR alpha and TCR beta cDNA libraries that carried sample barcodes and UMIs. One entry per CDR3 protein, called by TCRdb with MiXCR from the 5' RACE reads. Here the sample spans roughly 510,000 distinct CDR3 sequences, 15% to 20% being singletons. The germline CDR1 and CDR2 sequences are SNHLY and FYNNEI. The CDR3 extends over 13 amino acids. The ends were cut back, 6 bases at V and 3 bases at J, with 12 bases in the middle. This chain joins TRBV2 and TRBJ2-7; possibly TRBD1 for D (5 bases). This TCR was sampled from an adult woman who had mild COVID-19 (a few samples of this study predate the infection). Cell type and time point are not known. The sample taken for sequencing was PBMCs or a T cell subset sorted from them (not recorded which). The DNA for the CDR3 is TGTGCCAGCAGAAAGTGGCAGGGCTACGAGCAGTACTTC. As protein: CASRKWQGYEQYF.